The 29 T cell receptor beta chains below all came from one sample that was sequenced in a study of T cell clonotyping in hematopoietic cell transplantation. Method: immunoSEQ multiplex PCR; TCRdb's copy keeps in-frame clones and lacks some. The table has tens of thousands of clones, approximately 82% seen once. The time point denotes: recipient sample about 28 days before transplant, after cytoreduction. The sample here was peripheral blood mononuclear cells, taken before stem cell transplant. The receptor set was obtained from a woman aged 55-70 years with acute myeloid leukemia. Some clones in this sample may be carry-over from other donors' samples.

V is TRBV7-9 and J is TRBJ2-5; D not certain. The CDR3 contains 15 residues. CDR1 is SEHNR, CDR2 FQNEAQ, per germline (reference sequence). Between the trimmed V and J ends, which lost 1 base and 1 base, there was a span of 10 bases. CDR3: CASSLVGGLQETQYF. The DNA of the CDR3 is TGTGCCAGCAGCTTAGTTGGCGGCCTCCAAGAGACCCAGTACTTC.

This chain joins TRBV19 and TRBJ2-3, with 7 bases identical to TRBD2. V lost 7 bases, J lost 0 bases, and 4 bases stayed unmatched. This CDR3 has 14 residues. Germline V gene lookup returns CDR1 LNHDA and CDR2 SQIVND (reference sequence). Written as DNA, the CDR3 is TGTGCCAGTACCCGGGACTATAGCACAGATACGCAGTATTTT. This codes for CASTRDYSTDTQYF.

The gene calls are TRBV7-2 and TRBJ1-2, with 7 bases fitting TRBD1. The ends lost 5 bases at V and 8 bases at J; junction bases unmatched: 14. Germline CDR1 and CDR2: SGHTA and FQGNSA. The CDR3 spans 15 residues. Written as DNA, the CDR3 is TGTGCCAGCAGCCCCTACTGGGACAGAGGTGACGGCTACACCTTC. This translates into CASSPYWDRGDGYTF.

This chain joins TRBV5-6 and TRBJ2-7; 11 positions agree with TRBD2. Germline trimming cut 2 bases from V and 3 bases from J; bases unmatched to any gene: 13. Germline V gene lookup returns CDR1 SGHDT and CDR2 YYEEEE. CDR3 size: 18 residues. The CDR3 nucleotides are TGTGCCAGCAGCTTTATAGCGGGAGGGCCTTTAATTTGCTACGAGCAGTACTTC. Translating gives CASSFIAGGPLICYEQYF.

This clone was seen a handful of times. The chain carries TRBV2 and TRBJ1-5; D unclear. Deletions cut 10 bases from V and 6 bases from J, with 16 bases between. The CDR3 is 13 amino acids. The germline V gene has CDR1 SNHLY and CDR2 FYNNEI. This chain's CDR3 is CAIGRDRIQPQHF. In nucleotides, the CDR3 is TGTGCCATCGGACGGGATAGAATTCAGCCCCAGCATTTT.

The rearrangement uses TRBV28 and TRBJ2-3, with D hard to call. This CDR3 contains 13 residues. Trimming cost V 1 base and J 4 bases, with 6 bases left between them. Germline CDR1 MDHEN, CDR2 SYDVKM. CDR3 residues: CASSLYGADTQYF. The CDR3 bases are TGTGCCAGCAGTTTATACGGCGCAGATACGCAGTATTTT. The whole variable domain, filled in from reference TRBV28 and TRBJ2-3, reads DVKVTQSSRYLVKRTGEKVFLECVQDMDHENMFWYRQDPGLGLRLIYFSYDVKMKEKGDIPEGYSVSREKKERFSLILESASTNQTSMYLCASSLYGADTQYFGPGTRLTVL.

This chain uses TRBV6-4 with TRBJ1-1; D uncertain. Germline lookup yields CDR1 MRHNA and CDR2 SNTAGT. Deletions cut 4 bases from V and 0 bases from J, with 6 bases between. The CDR3 spans 13 residues. The CDR3 region is CASSVQMNTEAFF. The CDR3 coding sequence is TGTGCCAGCAGTGTCCAGATGAACACTGAAGCTTTCTTT.

This clone was picked up a small number of times. V usage is TRBV5-3 and J usage is TRBJ2-2; 10 bases are shared with TRBD1. TRBV5-3 is recorded as an ORF, its role being uncertain. This CDR3 spans 14 amino acids. V gave up 4 bases and J gave up 8 bases; unmatched junction bases: 5. The CDR3 nucleotides are TGTGCCAGAAGCCCCGGACAGGGGGTAGGGGAGCTGTTTTTT. This translates into CARSPGQGVGELFF.

The J gene is TRBJ2-1, the V gene TRBV27, with unresolved D. V lost 3 bases and J 7 bases, leaving 13 bases between the germline ends. Germline-derived CDR1 and CDR2 are MNHEY and SMNVEV (reference sequence). The CDR3 totals 14 residues. CDR3 protein: CASSLVTTTNEQFF. The CDR3, as DNA: TGTGCCAGCAGTTTGGTGACGACCACGAATGAGCAGTTCTTC.

Comment on this clone: One end of the junction fails to match germline, which may point to a read error. This chain uses TRBV7-7 with TRBJ2-3, with 10 bases lining up with TRBD2. CDR1 and CDR2 (germline): SSHAT, FNYEAQ (reference sequence). The CDR3 consists of 16 residues. In DNA form, the CDR3 reads TGTGCTAGCAGCTCCACCCTTAGCGGGGGGTCCGATACGCAGTATTTT. It specifies CASSSTLSGGSDTQYF.

The chain couples TRBV4-1 to TRBJ2-7; no clear D. The V gene lost 0 bases and the J gene lost 1 base, with 16 bases spanning the gap. The germline CDR1 and CDR2 sequences are MGHRA and YSYEKL. This CDR3 contains 17 residues. CDR3 in DNA: TGCGCCAGCAGCCAAGATCTCGGGTCAGCTGTTTCCTACGAGCAGTACTTC. Its translation: CASSQDLGSAVSYEQYF.

The chain couples TRBV2 to TRBJ1-2; D remains ambiguous. This CDR3 has 13 residues. Per germline, CDR1 SNHLY and CDR2 FYNNEI. Deletions cut 4 bases from V and 0 bases from J, with 6 bases between. CDR3: CASSARTNYGYTF. In DNA form, the CDR3 reads TGTGCCAGCAGTGCCAGGACTAACTATGGCTACACCTTC.

This chain links TRBV19 with TRBJ2-1; D may correspond to TRBD1 or TRBD2 (5 bases each). Trimming removed 2 bases from V and 0 bases from J, with 11 bases in between. The CDR3 spans 16 residues. Germline values: CDR1 LNHDA, CDR2 SQIVND (reference sequence). The CDR3 is CASSISGRSSYNEQFF. The CDR3 DNA reads TGTGCCAGTAGTATATCGGGGCGGAGCTCCTACAATGAGCAGTTCTTC.

The chain couples TRBV6-5 to TRBJ2-2; D ambiguous. Between the trimmed V and J ends, which lost 5 bases and 2 bases, there was a span of 9 bases. This CDR3 is 14 amino acids long. CDR1 and CDR2 from the germline V gene are MNHEY and SVGAGI. CDR3 bases: TGTGCCAGCAGTGGCGCCGCAAACACCGGGGAGCTGTTTTTT. Protein: CASSGAANTGELFF.

The chain combines TRBV29-1 with TRBJ2-3; D unresolved. The germline CDR1 and CDR2 sequences are SQVTM and ANQGSEA. The CDR3 consists of 12 residues. V lost 4 bases and J lost 3, with 8 bases in between. The CDR3 here is CSVVFGTDTQYF. The CDR3 DNA reads as TGCAGCGTTGTTTTCGGAACAGATACGCAGTATTTT.

The V and J genes are TRBV6-1 and TRBJ2-7, with TRBD2 as a possible D gene (6 bases). From germline, CDR1 is MNHNS and CDR2 SASEGT. Trimming stripped 1 base from V and 3 bases from J, with 10 bases between. CDR3 length: 14 residues. The CDR3 region has the DNA TGTGCCAGCAGTGAAGTAGGGAGGTACTACGAGCAGTACTTC. It specifies CASSEVGRYYEQYF.

The chain carries TRBV6-6 and TRBJ2-7; D ambiguous. There are 16 residues in the CDR3. The V end lost 2 bases, the J end lost 3 bases, and 17 bases lay between the germline ends. The germline gives CDR1 MNHNY, CDR2 SVGAGI (reference sequence). The CDR3 reads CASSYASVDGNYEQYF. The DNA for the CDR3 is TGTGCCAGCAGTTACGCGTCAGTTGACGGCAACTACGAGCAGTACTTC.

The rearrangement links TRBV4-3 to TRBJ2-7; D might be TRBD1 (5 bases). V dropped 0 bases and J dropped 1 base, with 7 bases sitting between them. CDR1 is LGHNA, CDR2 YSLEER, per germline. The CDR3 runs 14 residues. CDR3 sequence (DNA): TGCGCCAGCAGCCAAGAGCCAGGGTCCTACGAGCAGTACTTC. Residues: CASSQEPGSYEQYF.

The chain links TRBV19 to TRBJ1-2; unclear D gene. The CDR3 is made up of 14 amino acids. V dropped 5 bases and J dropped 0 bases, with 10 bases sitting between them. Germline V CDR1 and CDR2: LNHDA, SQIVND (reference sequence). The CDR3 region has the DNA TGTGCCAGTAGTCCCTCTAGGACTAACTATGGCTACACCTTC. Amino acid sequence: CASSPSRTNYGYTF.

This clone has just a few counts. The chain links TRBV2 to TRBJ1-2; 8 nucleotides line up with TRBD1. Germline V lookup: CDR1 SNHLY, CDR2 FYNNEI. The CDR3 is 13 amino acids. Trimming took 6 bases from V and 4 from J; bases not matched to a gene: 4. CDR3 sequence: CASSPTGGYGYTF. DNA of the CDR3: TGTGCCAGCAGCCCTACAGGGGGCTATGGCTACACCTTC.

This chain uses TRBV7-2 with TRBJ2-7, with 9 bases aligning to TRBD2. The J segment lost 0 bases and the V segment lost 3 bases, leaving 6 bases of the junction unmatched. Germline V gene lookup returns CDR1 SGHTA and CDR2 FQGNSA. The CDR3 is made up of 16 amino acids. The CDR3 nucleotides read TGTGCCAGCAGCTTGTCTAGCGGGGATAACTCCTACGAGCAGTACTTC. This sequence encodes CASSLSSGDNSYEQYF.

The chain combines TRBV14 with TRBJ2-5; 7 bases match TRBD1. V lost 1 base, J lost 8 bases, and 7 bases stayed unmatched. Looked up from germline, CDR1 is SGHDN and CDR2 is FVKESK. The CDR3 sequence is 14 residues long. In DNA, the CDR3 is TGTGCCAGCAGCCAAGTTGGTATAGGGGGCACCCAGTACTTC. Translating it yields CASSQVGIGGTQYF.

The chain has TRBV25-1 and TRBJ2-2; TRBD2 matches at 7 bases. V gave up 3 bases and J gave up 8 bases; unmatched junction bases: 3. Germline CDR1 reads MGHDK; CDR2 reads SYGVNS. CDR3 length: 13 residues. CDR3 region: CASSELLAGELFF. The CDR3 bases are TGTGCCAGCAGTGAGTTACTAGCGGGGGAGCTGTTTTTT.

For this clone: The junction departs from the called germline gene at one end, perhaps through a read error. The chain has TRBV7-8 and TRBJ2-7; perhaps TRBD2 as D (6 bases). The V gene's germline CDR1 is SGHVS and CDR2 FQNEAQ. The CDR3 is 15 residues long. Here the CDR3 reads CASSLARGSDYEQYF. DNA for the CDR3: TGTGCCAGCAGCCTAGCCCGGGGGAGCGACTACGAGCAGTACTTC.

There are a few counts of this clone. Other DNA variants within this sample encode the same CDR3. V and J are TRBV19 and TRBJ2-5; 7 nucleotides agree with TRBD2. V shed 1 base and J 4 bases; nucleotides not matched to a gene: 0. CDR3 length: 13 amino acids. Germline values: CDR1 LNHDA, CDR2 SQIVND (reference sequence). The CDR3 is CASSIGEGETQYF. The CDR3 DNA reads as TGTGCCAGTAGTATAGGGGAGGGAGAGACCCAGTACTTC. The variable domain in full, with the rest retrieved from reference TRBV19 and TRBJ2-5, is DGGITQSPKYLFRKEGQNVTLSCEQNLNHDAMYWYRQDPGQGLRLIYYSQIVNDFQKGDIAEGYSVSREKKESFPLTVTSAQKNPTAFYLCASSIGEGETQYFGPGTRLLVL.

The chain uses TRBV4-1 and TRBJ2-7; 9 nucleotides line up with TRBD2. Germline trimming cut 2 bases from V and 5 bases from J; bases unmatched to any gene: 4. Germline V gene data show CDR1 as MGHRA and CDR2 as YSYEKL. The CDR3 has 14 amino acids. DNA for the CDR3: TGCGCCAGCAGCCAAAGGACTAGCGCCGACGAGCAGTACTTC. Its translation is CASSQRTSADEQYF.

The table lists this clone with a few counts. The chain links TRBV7-2 to TRBJ2-7; 7 positions match TRBD1. The CDR3 runs to 12 residues. The V segment lost 5 bases and the J segment 6 bases; nucleotides outside the gene matches: 4. CDR1 and CDR2 from the germline V gene are SGHTA and FQGNSA. CDR3 in amino acids: CASSPTGVEQYF. CDR3 DNA sequence: TGTGCCAGCAGCCCTACAGGGGTCGAGCAGTACTTC.

The chain carries TRBV4-1 and TRBJ1-1, with D unclear. CDR1 is MGHRA and CDR2 is YSYEKL in the germline V gene. The CDR3 has 16 residues. The V end lost 1 base, the J end lost 0 bases, and 12 bases lay between the germline ends. CDR3 DNA sequence: TGCGCCAGCAGCCAAGGGTACATAGATTTGAACACTGAAGCTTTCTTT. Translating gives CASSQGYIDLNTEAFF.

This chain uses TRBV18 with TRBJ2-7; 7 bases align to TRBD1. The ends lost 6 bases at V and 3 bases at J; junction bases unmatched: 11. Looked up from germline, CDR1 is KGHSH and CDR2 is LQKENI. The CDR3 runs to 15 residues. The CDR3 sequence is CASSPPDRAYYEQYF. DNA for the CDR3: TGTGCCAGCTCCCCCCCAGACAGGGCGTACTACGAGCAGTACTTC.